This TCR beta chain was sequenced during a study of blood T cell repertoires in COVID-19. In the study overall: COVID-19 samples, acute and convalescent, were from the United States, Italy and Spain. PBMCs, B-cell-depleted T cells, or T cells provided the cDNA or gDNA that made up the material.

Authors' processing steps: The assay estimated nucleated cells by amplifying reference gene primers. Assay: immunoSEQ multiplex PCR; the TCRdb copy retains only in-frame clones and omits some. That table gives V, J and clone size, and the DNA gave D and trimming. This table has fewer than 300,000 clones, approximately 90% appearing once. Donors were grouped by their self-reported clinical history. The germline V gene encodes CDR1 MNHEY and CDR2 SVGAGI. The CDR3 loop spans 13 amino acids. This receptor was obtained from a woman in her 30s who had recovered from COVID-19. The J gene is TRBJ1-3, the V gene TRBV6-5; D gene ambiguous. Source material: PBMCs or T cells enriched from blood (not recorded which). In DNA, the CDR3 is TGTGCAAGTTGCAGGCGCAGGGGAAACACCATATATTTT. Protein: CASCRRRGNTIYF.